The 9 T cell receptor beta chains below all came from one sample that was sequenced in a study of blood T cells in healthy people across ages (dated by TCRdb to about 2015). Library preparation was by 5' RACE. The data were produced on an Illumina HiSeq 2500. A second PCR of roughly 7 to 12 cycles was run with a J-beta primer mix and a sample-barcoded 5' primer. In-frame beta chains were kept once TCRdb had trimmed the public reads at Q25 with fastp and called clones with MiXCR. Each CDR3 protein appears once, grouped with its most common genes and DNA. Here the sample has over a million distinct CDR3 sequences; about 45% occur a single time. The top ten hold 4% of the sample. Sequenced: blood. Receptors were obtained from a young woman in good health.

This clonotype was picked up a small number of times. This rearrangement joins TRBV20-1 to TRBJ2-5; D not certain. Germline V gene sequence: CDR1 DFQATT, CDR2 SNEGSKA (reference sequence). The CDR3 is made up of 13 amino acids. Trimming removed 5 bases from V and 1 base from J, with 11 bases in between. The CDR3, as DNA: TGCAGTGCTCCCCTGTGGGGCCAAGAGACCCAGTACTTC. Protein sequence: CSAPLWGQETQYF.

This chain uses TRBV2 with TRBJ1-1; maybe TRBD1 (5 bases). Germline assignment: CDR1 SNHLY and CDR2 FYNNEI. CDR3 length: 12 amino acids. Deletions cut 11 bases from V and 4 bases from J, with 14 bases between. CDR3 amino acids: CALRQGSTEAFF. The CDR3, as DNA: TGTGCCCTACGGCAGGGAAGCACTGAAGCTTTCTTT.

J is TRBJ2-1 and V is TRBV12-3 or TRBV12-4, with TRBD1 matching 9 bases. There are 14 residues in the CDR3. The junction had 6 bases not matched to a gene; V was cut back by 2 bases and J by 10 bases. The CDR3 here is CASSLWDRVDEQFF. For the CDR3, the DNA is TGTGCCAGCAGTTTATGGGACAGGGTCGACGAGCAGTTCTTC.

The CDR3 bases are TGTGCCATCAGTGCACGGGGATTGGGTCAGCCCCAGCATTTT. Residues: CAISARGLGQPQHF. V and J are TRBV10-3 and TRBJ1-5; D is unresolved. The germline V gene has CDR1 ENHRY and CDR2 SYGVKD. This CDR3 has 14 residues. V lost 4 bases to trimming and J lost 6 bases, with 13 bases between them.

The chain employs TRBV11-2 and TRBJ2-5; D is unresolved. There are 14 residues in the CDR3. The germline CDR1 and CDR2 sequences are SGHAT and FQNNGV. V lost 6 bases to trimming and J lost 5 bases, with 16 bases between them. This CDR3 reads CASSPDLVGETQYF. The DNA for the CDR3 is TGTGCCAGCAGTCCAGACCTAGTCGGGGAGACCCAGTACTTC.

This clonotype has just a few counts. The chain uses TRBV30 and TRBJ2-3; D ambiguous. V lost 0 bases and J 1 base, leaving 14 bases between the germline ends. The CDR3 covers 16 residues. The germline CDR1 and CDR2 sequences are GTSNPN and SVGIG (reference sequence). This CDR3 reads CAWSVRRSSRTDTQYF. DNA of the CDR3: TGTGCCTGGAGTGTCCGCCGAAGTTCTCGCACAGATACGCAGTATTTT.

This clonotype has just a few counts. The V gene is TRBV20-1, the J gene TRBJ2-1; D unresolved. V lost 0 bases to trimming and J lost 1 base, with 10 bases between them. The CDR3 loop spans 15 amino acids. Germline CDR1 and CDR2: DFQATT and SNEGSKA (reference sequence). The CDR3 reads CSAREPGLSYNEQFF. The CDR3 DNA sequence: TGCAGTGCTAGAGAGCCGGGCCTTTCCTACAATGAGCAGTTCTTC.

This clonotype was found a few times. The chain recombines TRBV3-1 with TRBJ2-1, with 15 bases aligning to TRBD2. The germline V gene encodes CDR1 LGHDT and CDR2 YNNKEL (reference sequence). The CDR3 has 17 residues. J was trimmed by 5 bases and V by 4 bases; bases with no gene match: 6. CDR3 sequence reads: CASSPWTSGGADNEQFF. The CDR3 nucleotides read TGTGCCAGCAGCCCTTGGACTAGCGGGGGGGCCGACAATGAGCAGTTCTTC.

This clonotype was seen only a few times. The chain carries TRBV11-2 and TRBJ2-1; D assignment may be TRBD1 or TRBD2 (6 bases each). V shed 2 bases and J shed 2 bases, with 16 bases lying between them. Germline CDR1 is SGHAT and CDR2 is FQNNGV. This CDR3 has 17 amino acids. Here the CDR3 reads CASSLPPGDFAYNEQFF. For the CDR3, the DNA is TGTGCCAGCAGCTTACCCCCAGGGGACTTTGCCTACAATGAGCAGTTCTTC.